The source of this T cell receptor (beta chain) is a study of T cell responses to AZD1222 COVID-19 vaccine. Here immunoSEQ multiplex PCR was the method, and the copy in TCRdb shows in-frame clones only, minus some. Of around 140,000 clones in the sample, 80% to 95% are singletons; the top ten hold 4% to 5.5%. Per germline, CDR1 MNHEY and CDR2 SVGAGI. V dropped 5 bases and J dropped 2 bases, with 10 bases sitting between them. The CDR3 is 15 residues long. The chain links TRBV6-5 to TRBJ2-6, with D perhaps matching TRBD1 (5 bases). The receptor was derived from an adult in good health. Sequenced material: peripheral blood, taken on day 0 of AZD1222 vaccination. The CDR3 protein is CASSNQGTGANVLTF. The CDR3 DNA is TGTGCCAGCAGTAACCAGGGTACTGGGGCCAACGTCCTGACTTTC.